The T cell receptor (beta chain) described here comes from a study of blood T cell repertoires in COVID-19. Study-level information: The United States, Italy and Spain supplied acute and convalescent COVID-19 samples. T cells, B-cell-depleted T cells, or PBMCs supplied cDNA or gDNA.

In the authors' workflow: The assay estimated nucleated cells by amplifying reference gene primers. TCRdb's copy holds only in-frame clones and misses some; the assay was immunoSEQ multiplex PCR. That table is the source of V, J and clone size, and D and trimming were worked out from the DNA. The data contain roughly 220,000 clones, roughly 84% of them singletons. This CDR3 contains 17 residues. CDR1 is SGHDT and CDR2 is YYEEEE in the germline V gene. The trim removed 4 bases at V and 3 bases at J, leaving 7 bases unmatched. The J gene is TRBJ1-4, the V gene TRBV5-6; the match to TRBD1 covers 12 bases. The receptor's source is a man aged 25 to 45 with active or convalescent COVID-19. The sample was peripheral blood. The CDR3: CASSRRDRGLSNEKLFF. The CDR3 bases are TGTGCCAGCAGCAGACGGGACAGGGGGCTATCTAATGAAAAACTGTTTTTT.